The next 11 T cell receptor beta chains were all read from a single sample in a study of blood T cell repertoires in COVID-19. Assay used: immunoSEQ multiplex PCR; TCRdb lists only in-frame clones, some missing. The sample has some 200,000 clones, around four fifths seen once. The sample taken for sequencing was peripheral blood. The receptors were sampled from a man aged 55 to 70 with COVID-19, enrolled during active disease.

This chain links TRBV27 with TRBJ2-3; D might be TRBD2 (5 bases). Germline lookup yields CDR1 MNHEY and CDR2 SMNVEV (reference sequence). CDR3 length equals 13 residues. Trimming removed 0 bases from V and 8 bases from J, with 9 bases in between. CDR3 in DNA: TGTGCCAGCAGTTTATCTAGCCGGGGTACGCAGTATTTT. This sequence encodes CASSLSSRGTQYF.

This clone showed up just a few times. This sequence joins TRBV19 and TRBJ1-2; 7 bases align to TRBD1. CDR1 is LNHDA, CDR2 SQIVND, per germline (reference sequence). The CDR3 extends over 15 amino acids. Trimming at V came to 4 bases and at J to 3 bases, leaving 8 bases not matched to a gene. The CDR3 sequence is CASSKGDRDHYGYTF. As DNA, the CDR3 is TGTGCCAGTAGTAAAGGAGACAGGGATCACTATGGCTACACCTTC.

V gene TRBV19 combines with J gene TRBJ2-7; 9 bases agree with TRBD1. Germline loops: CDR1 LNHDA, CDR2 SQIVND (reference sequence). This CDR3 has 15 amino acids. V trimming: 5 bases; J trimming: 2 bases; junction bases outside the gene matches: 7. CDR3 loop: CASSLRTGVTYEQYF. CDR3 coding DNA: TGTGCCAGTAGTCTTCGGACAGGGGTCACCTACGAGCAGTACTTC. Filled out from reference TRBV19 and TRBJ2-7, the complete variable domain reads DGGITQSPKYLFRKEGQNVTLSCEQNLNHDAMYWYRQDPGQGLRLIYYSQIVNDFQKGDIAEGYSVSREKKESFPLTVTSAQKNPTAFYLCASSLRTGVTYEQYFGPGTRLTVT.

CDR3 protein: CASSVGYGGTEAFF. The CDR3 DNA reads TGTGCCAGCAGTGTAGGCTACGGCGGCACTGAAGCTTTCTTT. This rearrangement joins TRBV27 to TRBJ1-1; no reliable D call. The length of the CDR3 is 14 residues. The ends were cut back, 5 bases at V and 4 bases at J, with 14 bases in the middle. Germline V CDR1 and CDR2: MNHEY, SMNVEV (reference sequence).

The chain joins TRBV2 to TRBJ1-2; TRBD1 matches at 8 bases. Unmatched junction bases numbered 10, after V lost 5 bases and J lost 8 bases. CDR1 and CDR2 (germline): SNHLY, FYNNEI. This CDR3 is built from 14 residues. CDR3 coding DNA: TGTGCCAGCAGTTCCCGGGACAGGCTTCAAGGCTACACCTTC. It is translated as CASSSRDRLQGYTF.

The chain carries TRBV28 and TRBJ1-2; TRBD1 matches at 8 bases. Per the germline V gene, CDR1 is MDHEN and CDR2 is SYDVKM. V was clipped by 6 bases and J by 6 bases; unmatched bases: 9. The CDR3 is 14 residues long. The CDR3 sequence: CASSQGASRDGYTF. The CDR3 bases are TGTGCCAGCAGCCAGGGGGCCAGTAGGGATGGCTACACCTTC.

This chain connects TRBV15 to TRBJ2-7, with 9 bases identical to TRBD1. CDR1 is LNHNV, CDR2 YYDKDF, per germline (reference sequence). The CDR3 is made up of 14 amino acids. V lost 5 bases and J lost 2; bases outside the gene matches: 4. CDR3 protein: CATSWGQGPYEQYF. CDR3 DNA: TGTGCCACCAGCTGGGGACAGGGACCCTACGAGCAGTACTTC.

This chain joins TRBV10-1 and TRBJ2-1; possibly TRBD2 for D (7 bases). The germline V and J ends were trimmed by 0 bases and 13 bases, with 13 bases remaining between them. CDR1 and CDR2 from the germline V gene are WNHNN and SYGVQD (reference sequence). This CDR3 spans 13 amino acids. For the CDR3, the DNA is TGCGCCAGCAGTGAGTCTCGGGGGGCCCGCCAGTTCTTC. Translation: CASSESRGARQFF.

The chain joins TRBV2 to TRBJ2-1; 7 bases match TRBD2. This CDR3 has 13 amino acids. Germline-derived CDR1 and CDR2 are SNHLY and FYNNEI. V lost 5 bases and J lost 6; bases outside the gene matches: 4. The CDR3 DNA reads TGTGCCAGCAGTCTTCGGACTAGCAATGAGCAGTTCTTC. Protein sequence: CASSLRTSNEQFF.

The rearrangement joins TRBV9 to TRBJ2-1; 11 nucleotides agree with TRBD2. CDR1 and CDR2 from the germline V gene are SGDLS and YYNGEE. V was pared by 3 bases and J by 5 bases, with 10 bases of the junction left unmatched. The CDR3 runs to 17 residues. CDR3 coding DNA: TGTGCCAGCAGCGCGAGACTGGCGGGACTAGCGGACAATGAGCAGTTCTTC. Amino acids: CASSARLAGLADNEQFF.

J is TRBJ2-2 and V is TRBV5-1; 12 positions agree with TRBD1. With 4 bases clipped from V and 1 base from J, the junction kept 8 bases outside the gene matches. CDR1 is SGHRS, CDR2 YFSETQ, per germline. CDR3 size: 18 residues. This chain's CDR3 is CASSAGQGAGRNTGELFF. The CDR3 DNA is TGCGCCAGCAGCGCGGGACAGGGGGCGGGCCGGAACACCGGGGAGCTGTTTTTT. Combining the CDR3 with reference TRBV5-1 and TRBJ2-2 gives the whole variable domain KAGVTQTPRYLIKTRGQQVTLSCSPISGHRSVSWYQQTPGQGLQFLFEYFSETQRNKGNFPGRFSGRQFSNSRSEMNVSTLELGDSALYLCASSAGQGAGRNTGELFFGEGSRLTVL.